A selection of T cell receptor beta chains follows, all from one sample in a study of shared clonotypes between healthy human individuals. Some clones are missing from TCRdb's copy, which holds only in-frame ones; the method was immunoSEQ multiplex PCR. The sample has about 2.4 million clones, roughly nine tenths seen once. Sequenced: naive CD4+ T cells sorted from blood. All receptors derive from a man younger than 35 in good health. Each CDR3 is given with its conserved first and last residue. D genes are given only for firm matches. Rows may omit the clone size; those that give it use once, few, many or a size class.

TRBD2,TRBV18,TRBJ2-3,NA,TGTGCCAGCTCACCAGACGGACTAGTGGATACGCAGTATTTT,CASSPDGLVDTQYF
NA,TRBV7-9,TRBJ2-1,NA,TGTGCCAGCAGCTCAGCCTACAATGAGCAGTTCTTC,CASSSAYNEQFF
NA,TRBV18,TRBJ2-7,NA,TGTGCCAGCTCACAGCAGGAGTTTAGAGGTAGCGAGCAGTACTTC,CASSQQEFRGSEQYF
TRBD1,TRBV7-9,TRBJ2-7,NA,TGTGCCAGCAGCTTCGTGCGACAGGGGGTTATTTCCTACGAGCAGTACTTC,CASSFVRQGVISYEQYF
NA,TRBV6-1,TRBJ1-1,NA,TGTGCCAGCAGTGAAGACCAGGGTTGGACTGAAGCTTTCTTT,CASSEDQGWTEAFF
NA,TRBV5-1,TRBJ2-1,NA,TGCGCCAGCAGCTTGGGCCAGTCCTACAATGAGCAGTTCTTC,CASSLGQSYNEQFF
TRBD1,TRBV11-2,TRBJ2-5,NA,TGTGCCAGCAGCTCCATGGACAGGGCCCGGGGGGAGACCCAGTACTTC,CASSSMDRARGETQYF
NA,TRBV6-6,TRBJ1-2,NA,TGTGCCAGCAACACCGGGACTATTTATGGCTACACCTTC,CASNTGTIYGYTF
NA,TRBV9,TRBJ1-1,few,TGTGCCAGCAGCGCAGATCCACGGGGCGCGAACACTGAAGCTTTCTTT,CASSADPRGANTEAFF
TRBD1,TRBV28,TRBJ1-4,NA,TGTGCCAGCAAGACGGGACAGGGGTTCGGTGAGCATGAAAAACTGTTTTTT,CASKTGQGFGEHEKLFF
NA,TRBV18,TRBJ2-3,NA,TGTGCCAGCTCAAGTGGCTTTCCAGATACGCAGTATTTT,CASSSGFPDTQYF
NA,TRBV7-6,TRBJ2-7,NA,TGTGCCAGCAGCTTAGTTCCAGGGGAGTACGAGCAGTACTTC,CASSLVPGEYEQYF
NA,TRBV30,TRBJ1-1,NA,TGTGCCTGGAGTCACCAACCCCCTCTCCGACGGCAGAACACTGAAGCTTTCTTT,CAWSHQPPLRRQNTEAFF
TRBD2,TRBV10-3,TRBJ2-3,NA,TGTGCCATCAGTGAGACTAGCGGGAGTTCGGATACGCAGTATTTT,CAISETSGSSDTQYF
NA,TRBV6-5,TRBJ2-1,NA,TGTGCCAGCACCAACGGAGGGTACAACAATGAGCAGTTCTTC,CASTNGGYNNEQFF
TRBD2,TRBV4-3,TRBJ2-1,NA,TGCGCCAGCAGCCAAGATCGGGCTAGCGGGAGCAATGAGCAGTTCTTC,CASSQDRASGSNEQFF
NA,TRBV6-1,TRBJ2-7,NA,TGTGCCAGCAGTCAAGTCCCCACGAGCTCCTACGAGCAGTACTTC,CASSQVPTSSYEQYF
NA,TRBV19,TRBJ2-2,NA,TGTGCCAGTAGTATTTTTGGGGGGGCAAACACCGGGGAGCTGTTTTTT,CASSIFGGANTGELFF
NA,TRBV5-1,TRBJ1-1,NA,TGCGCCAGCAGCTTGGAGACAGCACCGAACACTGAAGCTTTCTTT,CASSLETAPNTEAFF
NA,TRBV6-1,TRBJ1-1,NA,TGTGCCAGCAGTGCGAATTCCGGCAGGACTGAAGCTTTCTTT,CASSANSGRTEAFF
TRBD1,TRBV10-3,TRBJ1-1,NA,TGTGCCATCGGAAGTACAGGGGACACTGAAGCTTTCTTT,CAIGSTGDTEAFF
TRBD2,TRBV11-2,TRBJ2-7,NA,TGTGCCAGCAGCTTAGTAAGCGGGAGGAACGAGCAGTACTTC,CASSLVSGRNEQYF
TRBD1,TRBV30,TRBJ2-2,NA,TGTGCCTGGAGGGGGACAGGGAACACCGGGGAGCTGTTTTTT,CAWRGTGNTGELFF
NA,TRBV7-9,TRBJ2-7,NA,TGTGCCAGCAGCTTAGTAGCTTCCGCGGGTGGGCTCTACGAGCAGTACTTC,CASSLVASAGGLYEQYF
TRBD1,TRBV28,TRBJ2-7,NA,TGTGCCAGCAGCCCGACAGGGTACAACGAGCAGTACTTC,CASSPTGYNEQYF
NA,TRBV10-3,TRBJ2-2,NA,TGTGCCATCAGCCCTACCCCTAGCGCCAGAGGGGAGCTGTTTTTT,CAISPTPSARGELFF
TRBD2,TRBV9,TRBJ2-1,once,TGTGCCAGCAGCGCTCCCATAGCGGGAGGGGGCGATGAGCAGTTCTTC,CASSAPIAGGGDEQFF
NA,TRBV5-1,TRBJ2-7,NA,TGCGCCAGCAGCTTCCGGGAATTTAGCTACGAGCAGTACTTC,CASSFREFSYEQYF